This T cell receptor (beta chain) was retrieved from a study of shared T cell receptors in the human thymus (dated by TCRdb to 2020 to 2023). About the investigation overall: The study investigated the way shared, self-reactive T-cell receptor alpha chains are produced in the human thymus.

About this clone itself: This clone's antigen is unknown. Qualities for individual bases were not recorded, and no much larger clone is one base off.

Libraries were constructed by the immunoSEQ multiplex PCR assay. Drawn from immuneACCESS, this table holds only the in-frame rearrangements with V and J called that TCRdb kept. Clones are partly lost; checked studies trace under half to an unresolved V gene and leave the rest unexplained. This sample comprises around 730,000 clones, 75% to 90% of them detected only once. Of the sample, roughly 0.01% is held by the ten largest clones. From the cysteine through the phenylalanine, the CDR3 covers 14 amino acids. Left in the record is the CDR3 DNA by itself, 42 bases read in frame from the first base. Compared with germline, V lacks 7 bases and J lacks 5 bases; bases without a gene match: 6. CDR1 and CDR2 are drawn from the germline V gene: SNHLY, FYNNEI. These records were also assigned to another study, of human thymus T cells. Drawing on the second study: The donors were immunologically healthy infants in Finland who had open corrective cardiac surgery for congenital heart defects. Thymus tissue was obtained as surgical resects removed during corrective cardiac surgery. Biased V and J gene segment usage appeared to be present in both thymic and peripheral blood repertoires. According to the related research, thymic TCR repertoires were highly overlapping among unrelated individuals. TCR alpha and beta repertoires from roughly 8 infant thymus samples and a few related peripheral blood samples were characterized in the study. Donor ages ranging from about 7 to 250 days were recorded, and over 5 male and a couple of female infants were included in the cohort. After being mechanically released from the tissue, thymocytes were kept at -70 degrees C in pellets of about 9-34 million cells. Genomic DNA was extracted from frozen cell pellets with a QIAsymphony instrument. TCRB and TCRAD loci were amplified from a standardized quantity of quality-controlled genomic DNA using the immunoSEQ multiplex PCR assay. The amplicons spanned the V(D)J region and were long enough to cover the CDR3 and allow V and J genes to be identified. The commercial immunoSEQ service was used to sequence amplicons on an Illumina platform. Corrections for primer bias and sequencing errors followed previously described methods, while TCRAD and TCRB definitions were based on the IMGT database. The repertoires were analysed using immunoSEQ Analyzer 3.0 and VDJTools for basic statistics, V/J segment usage, diversity estimates, rarefaction and pairwise overlap. Diversity was estimated with Chao1, ChaoE, Efron-Thisted, Shannon and inverse Simpson indices, and also on datasets down-sampled to the smallest sample. Repertoire overlap was assessed by strict matching of CDR3 nucleotide sequence, V gene and J gene, and clustering was done by Jaccard-based multidimensional scaling. On average, about 800,000 unique TCRB clonotypes were obtained from thymus samples, compared with approximately 82,000 from blood samples.

The sequenced sample was thymocytes. The chain was built from TRBV2 and TRBJ1-1; the junction holds 11 bases that match TRBD1. This clonotype was sampled from a girl less than two years old with a congenital heart defect. Donor details come from another sample of the same person, matched by shared clones. The sequence in DNA is TGTGCCAGCAAGGGGACAGGGGGGAGGACTGAAGCTTTCTTT. Translation gives CASKGTGGRTEAFF.